A selection of T cell receptor beta chains follows, all from one sample in a study of T cells after yellow fever vaccination. TCRdb itself ran the 5' RACE reads through MiXCR, one entry per CDR3 protein. The data contain 46,000 or so distinct CDR3 sequences, 5% to 8% of them seen just once; the ten biggest clones take up under 11%. Sequences were derived from PBMCs, either bulk or a sorted T-cell subset (CD4+, CD8+, memory, or dextramer-sorted; not recorded which), sampled 45 days after the yellow fever booster vaccination. All receptors come from a man aged 30 to 39 who received the YFV17D yellow fever vaccine. CDR3s include the opening cysteine and the closing phenylalanine or tryptophan. A D gene is named only where the DNA matches it firmly. Only part of the rows carry a size: once, few, many, or a class if the clone is expanded.

clone_size	j_call	v_call	d_call	cdr3_nt	cdr3_aa
many	TRBJ2-2	TRBV20-1	TRBD2	TGCAGTGCTAGGATTAGCGGGAAGGGCGGGGAGCTGTTTTTT	CSARISGKGGELFF
many	TRBJ2-7	TRBV11-2	TRBD2	TGTGCCAGCAGGTTCGGGAGGACCTACGAGCAGTACTTC	CASRFGRTYEQYF
few	TRBJ2-3	TRBV10-3	TRBD2	TGTGCCAACAGCCAACCGACTAGCGGCAGAACGGCAGATACGCAGTATTTT	CANSQPTSGRTADTQYF
many	TRBJ1-4	TRBV20-1	-	TGCAGTGCTCCAGGGTCGGGCAAAACGGTGTTTTTT	CSAPGSGKTVFF
many	TRBJ2-3	TRBV7-2	-	TGTGCCAGCAGCAAACAGGGTACCACAGATACGCAGTATTTT	CASSKQGTTDTQYF
many	TRBJ2-7	TRBV20-1	-	TGCAGTGCCGGAACCGGCAGGGGGGTCTACGAGCAGTACTTC	CSAGTGRGVYEQYF
few	TRBJ2-1	TRBV6-2/TRBV6-3	TRBD2	TGTGCCAGCAGGGCTAGCGGGAGAATTGTCAATGAGCAGTTCTTC	CASRASGRIVNEQFF
many	TRBJ1-1	TRBV5-1	-	TGCGCCAGCAGCTTGAAACATTCTCGGGGTGAAGCTTTCTTT	CASSLKHSRGEAFF
many	TRBJ1-2	TRBV11-2	TRBD1	TGTGCCAGCAGCTTAGACAGGGGGCGCCTTGGCTACACCTTC	CASSLDRGRLGYTF
-	TRBJ2-1	TRBV29-1	TRBD1	TGCAGCGTTGCCCGGACCGGGACAGTCTACAATGAGCAGTTCTTC	CSVARTGTVYNEQFF
many	TRBJ2-1	TRBV6-5	TRBD1	TGTGCCAGCAGTCGACAGGGGGGCTACAATGAGCAGTTCTTC	CASSRQGGYNEQFF
many	TRBJ2-3	TRBV5-1	-	TGCGCCAGCAGCTTAGATCCCGGATTGGGTACGCAGTATTTT	CASSLDPGLGTQYF
many	TRBJ1-1	TRBV18	-	TGTGCCAGCTCTACGGGGCAGGGGAACACTGAAGCTTTCTTT	CASSTGQGNTEAFF
few	TRBJ2-5	TRBV7-7	TRBD2	TGTGCCAGCAGTCAGGCGGGGGGGACCACGGAGACCCAGTACTTC	CASSQAGGTTETQYF
-	TRBJ1-2	TRBV12-3/TRBV12-4	-	TGTGCCAGCAGTTTGGTCTCTAACTATGGCTACACCTTC	CASSLVSNYGYTF
-	TRBJ2-1	TRBV20-1	TRBD2	TGCAGTGCCACGACTAGCGGGGGACTTCGGCAGTTCTTC	CSATTSGGLRQFF
many	TRBJ1-1	TRBV4-3	-	TGCGCCAGCAGCCGAGACATTACGAACACTGAAGCTTTCTTT	CASSRDITNTEAFF
-	TRBJ2-5	TRBV5-6	TRBD1	TGTGCCAGCAGTCGGGGACAGGGGAGTGAGACCCAGTACTTC	CASSRGQGSETQYF
many	TRBJ2-2	TRBV18	-	TGTGCCAGCTCCCGTCGGGGAGGTAGCGAGGCCGGGGAGCTGTTTTTT	CASSRRGGSEAGELFF
many	TRBJ2-3	TRBV14	-	TGTGCCAGCAGCCAGAATACACTGCCCGGTACGCAGTATTTT	CASSQNTLPGTQYF
many	TRBJ2-5	TRBV5-1	-	TGCGCCAGCTCCGAGAGTATTTGGAAAGAGACCCAGTACTTC	CASSESIWKETQYF
many	TRBJ2-1	TRBV29-1	-	TGCAGCGTTGAACCCGACTACAATGAGCAGTTCTTC	CSVEPDYNEQFF
many	TRBJ2-7	TRBV7-2	TRBD1	TGTGCCAGCAGCAACAGGGGCCACGAGCAGTACTTC	CASSNRGHEQYF
few	TRBJ1-1	TRBV30	-	TGTGCCTGGTTCGAGGGGGGGCGGAACACTGAAGCTTTCTTT	CAWFEGGRNTEAFF
many	TRBJ2-3	TRBV6-2/TRBV6-3	TRBD2	TGTGCCAGCTCGGGGGTAGCGGGAGTCACAGATACGCAGTATTTT	CASSGVAGVTDTQYF
many	TRBJ2-1	TRBV5-1	TRBD2	TGCGCCAGCAGCTCCCCGGGACTAGCGGGAGTTCATGAGCAGTTCTTC	CASSSPGLAGVHEQFF
many	TRBJ2-1	TRBV24-1	-	TGTGCCACCAGTGACGTAGGGGGGGACTCCTACAATGAGCAGTTCTTC	CATSDVGGDSYNEQFF
-	TRBJ2-5	TRBV5-4	TRBD1	TGTGCCAGCAGCGAGGGACAGACTCAAGAGACCCAGTACTTC	CASSEGQTQETQYF
-	TRBJ2-4	TRBV20-1	TRBD2	TGCAGTGCAGCGGGAGAACCCAACAACATTCAGTACTTC	CSAAGEPNNIQYF
few	TRBJ2-3	TRBV7-2	TRBD2	TGTGCCAGCAGCGACGGGACTAGGGATACGCAGTATTTT	CASSDGTRDTQYF
many	TRBJ1-1	TRBV27	-	TGTGCCAGCAGTTTATCAGGGGGGACACCAGCTTTCTTT	CASSLSGGTPAFF
few	TRBJ1-1	TRBV6-5	-	TGTGCCAGCAGGTATGGGACATCGAGTCCAAAAGCTTTCTTT	CASRYGTSSPKAFF
many	TRBJ2-3	TRBV5-1	-	TGCGCCAGCAGGGTGACGTCTGGGCACGCAGATACGCAGTATTTT	CASRVTSGHADTQYF
many	TRBJ2-5	TRBV7-9	-	TGTGCCAGCAGACCGGGGTATCGCCAAGAGACCCAGTACTTC	CASRPGYRQETQYF
many	TRBJ1-1	TRBV27	-	TGTGCCAGCAGTCGAACCACGAACACTGAAGCTTTCTTT	CASSRTTNTEAFF
many	TRBJ2-1	TRBV27	-	TGTGCCAGCATAGGAGGCGGGTATAGAGTAGGTGAGCAGTTCTTC	CASIGGGYRVGEQFF
many	TRBJ2-2	TRBV6-2/TRBV6-3	-	TGTGCCAGCAGTTACCTTGGACAGATTAACACCGGGGAGCTGTTTTTT	CASSYLGQINTGELFF
-	TRBJ1-1	TRBV3-1	-	TGTGCCAGCAGTTCGGGGGGTGTATACCTTATGAACACTGAAGCTTTCTTT	CASSSGGVYLMNTEAFF
many	TRBJ2-5	TRBV12-3/TRBV12-4	-	TGTGCCAGCAGTTTAAGTCAGCAAGAGACCCAGTACTTC	CASSLSQQETQYF
few	TRBJ2-3	TRBV2	-	TGTGCCAGCACCCAGGGACGGGGAGGAGATACGCAGTATTTT	CASTQGRGGDTQYF
many	TRBJ2-7	TRBV7-8	-	TGTGCCAGCAGCTTAGCGGAGAGGGGCCGCTACGAGCAGTACTTC	CASSLAERGRYEQYF
many	TRBJ1-6	TRBV7-2	-	TGTGCCAGCAGCGGGAGAGGGACGGCTCATTCACCCCTCCACTTT	CASSGRGTAHSPLHF
-	TRBJ1-6	TRBV14	-	TGTGCCATCAGGTCCCAAGGAAGACAAGGTCCAAGAGGTTCACCCCTCCACTTT	CAIRSQGRQGPRGSPLHF